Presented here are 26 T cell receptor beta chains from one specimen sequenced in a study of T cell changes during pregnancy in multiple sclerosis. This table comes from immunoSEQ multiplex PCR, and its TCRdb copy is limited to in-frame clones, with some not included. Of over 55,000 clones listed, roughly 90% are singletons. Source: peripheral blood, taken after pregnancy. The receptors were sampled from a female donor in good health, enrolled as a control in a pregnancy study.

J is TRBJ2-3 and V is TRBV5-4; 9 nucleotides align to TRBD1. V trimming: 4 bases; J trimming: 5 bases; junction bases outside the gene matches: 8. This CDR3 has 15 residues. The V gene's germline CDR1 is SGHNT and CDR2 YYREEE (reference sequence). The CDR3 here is CASSPGQGRKDTQYF. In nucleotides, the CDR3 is TGTGCCAGCAGCCCAGGACAGGGGAGGAAAGATACGCAGTATTTT.

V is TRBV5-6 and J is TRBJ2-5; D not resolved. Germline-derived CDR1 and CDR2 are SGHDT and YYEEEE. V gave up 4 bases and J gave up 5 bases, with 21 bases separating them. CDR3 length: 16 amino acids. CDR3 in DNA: TGTGCCAGCAGCACCGACTTAGTAACGCCCGGGGAGACCCAGTACTTC. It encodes CASSTDLVTPGETQYF.

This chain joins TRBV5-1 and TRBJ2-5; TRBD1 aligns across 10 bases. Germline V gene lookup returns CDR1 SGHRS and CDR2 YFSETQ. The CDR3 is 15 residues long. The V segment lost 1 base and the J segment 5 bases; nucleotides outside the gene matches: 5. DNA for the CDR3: TGCGCCAGCAGCTTGAGACAGGGGGCTGGGGAGACCCAGTACTTC. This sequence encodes CASSLRQGAGETQYF.

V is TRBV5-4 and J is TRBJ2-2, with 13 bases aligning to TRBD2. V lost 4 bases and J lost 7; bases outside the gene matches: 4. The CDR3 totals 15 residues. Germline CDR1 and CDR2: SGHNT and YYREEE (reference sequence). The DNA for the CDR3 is TGTGCCAGCAGCGGACTAGCGGGAGCGGGCGGGGAGCTGTTTTTT. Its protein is CASSGLAGAGGELFF.

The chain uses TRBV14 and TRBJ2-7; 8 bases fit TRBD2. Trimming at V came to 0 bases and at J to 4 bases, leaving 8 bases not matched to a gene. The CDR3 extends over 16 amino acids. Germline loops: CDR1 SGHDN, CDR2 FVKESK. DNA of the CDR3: TGTGCCAGCAGCCAAGATCTGGGTAGCGGGGCTTACGAGCAGTACTTC. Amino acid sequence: CASSQDLGSGAYEQYF. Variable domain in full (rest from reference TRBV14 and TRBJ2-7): EAGVTQFPSHSVIEKGQTVTLRCDPISGHDNLYWYRRVMGKEIKFLLHFVKESKQDESGMPNNRFLAERTGGTYSTLKVQPAELEDSGVYFCASSQDLGSGAYEQYFGPGTRLTVT.

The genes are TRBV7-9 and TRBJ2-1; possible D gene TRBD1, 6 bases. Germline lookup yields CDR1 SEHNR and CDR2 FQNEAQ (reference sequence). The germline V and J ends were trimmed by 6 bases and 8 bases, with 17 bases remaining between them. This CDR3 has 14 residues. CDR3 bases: TGTGCCAGCAGTTTACGAGGGACAAATGATGAGCAGTTCTTC. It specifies CASSLRGTNDEQFF.

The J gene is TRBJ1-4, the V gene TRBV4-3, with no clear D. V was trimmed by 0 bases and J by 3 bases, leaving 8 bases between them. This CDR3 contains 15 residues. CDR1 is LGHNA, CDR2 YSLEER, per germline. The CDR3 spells CASSQEHSPNEKLFF. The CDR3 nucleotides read TGCGCCAGCAGCCAAGAACACAGCCCTAATGAAAAACTGTTTTTT.

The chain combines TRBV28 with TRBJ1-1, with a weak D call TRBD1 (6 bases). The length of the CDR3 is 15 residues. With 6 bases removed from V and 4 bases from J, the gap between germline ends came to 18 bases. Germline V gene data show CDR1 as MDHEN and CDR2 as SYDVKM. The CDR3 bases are TGTGCCAGCAGGCCCGCCGCGGGGGGCTTCACTGAAGCTTTCTTT. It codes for CASRPAAGGFTEAFF.

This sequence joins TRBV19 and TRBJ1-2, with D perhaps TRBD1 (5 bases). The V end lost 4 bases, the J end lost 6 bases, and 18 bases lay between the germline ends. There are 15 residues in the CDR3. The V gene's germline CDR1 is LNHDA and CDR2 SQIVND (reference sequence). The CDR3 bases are TGTGCCAGTAGTACTACGGACACATTGAACCATGGCTACACCTTC. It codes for CASSTTDTLNHGYTF.

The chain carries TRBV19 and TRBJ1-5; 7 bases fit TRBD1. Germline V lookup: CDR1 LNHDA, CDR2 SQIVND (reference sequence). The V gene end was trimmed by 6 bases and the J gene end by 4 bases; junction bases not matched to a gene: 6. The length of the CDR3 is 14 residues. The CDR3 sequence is CASSLTGENQPQHF. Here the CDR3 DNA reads TGTGCCAGTAGCCTAACAGGGGAGAATCAGCCCCAGCATTTT.

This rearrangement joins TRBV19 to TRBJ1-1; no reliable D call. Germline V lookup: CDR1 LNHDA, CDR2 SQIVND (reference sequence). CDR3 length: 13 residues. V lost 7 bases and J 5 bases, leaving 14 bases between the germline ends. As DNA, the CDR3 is TGTGCCAGTACCAAACGGGAAAGAACTGAAGCTTTCTTT. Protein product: CASTKRERTEAFF.

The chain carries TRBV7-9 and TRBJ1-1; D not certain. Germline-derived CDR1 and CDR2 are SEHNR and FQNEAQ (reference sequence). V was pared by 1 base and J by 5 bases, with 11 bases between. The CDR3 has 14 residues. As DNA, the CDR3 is TGTGCCAGCAGCTTAGAGGGCGCGGGGACTGAAGCTTTCTTT. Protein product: CASSLEGAGTEAFF.

The CDR3 nucleotides are TGTGCCAGCAGCGTAGGGGCGACTAGCGGCTACAATGAGCAGTTCTTC. Protein: CASSVGATSGYNEQFF. The chain links TRBV9 to TRBJ2-1; 9 bases fit TRBD2. V lost 0 bases, J lost 3 bases, and 4 bases stayed unmatched. The germline gives CDR1 SGDLS, CDR2 YYNGEE. The CDR3 is 16 residues long.

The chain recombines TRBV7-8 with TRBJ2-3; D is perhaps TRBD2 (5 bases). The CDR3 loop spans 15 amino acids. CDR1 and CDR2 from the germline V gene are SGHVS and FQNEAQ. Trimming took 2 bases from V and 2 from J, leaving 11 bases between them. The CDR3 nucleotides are TGTGCCAGCAGCTTATTTGTCGGGAACACAGATACGCAGTATTTT. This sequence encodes CASSLFVGNTDTQYF. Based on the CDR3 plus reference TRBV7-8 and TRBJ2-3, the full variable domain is GAGVSQSPRYKVAKRGQDVALRCDPISGHVSLFWYQQALGQGPEFLTYFQNEAQLDKSGLPSDRFFAERPEGSVSTLKIQRTQQEDSAVYLCASSLFVGNTDTQYFGPGTRLTVL.

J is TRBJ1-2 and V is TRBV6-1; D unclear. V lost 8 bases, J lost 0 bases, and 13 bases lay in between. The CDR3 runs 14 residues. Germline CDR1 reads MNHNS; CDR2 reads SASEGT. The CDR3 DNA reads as TGTGCCAGCTCCCAGCGACGTGCTAACTATGGCTACACCTTC. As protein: CASSQRRANYGYTF.

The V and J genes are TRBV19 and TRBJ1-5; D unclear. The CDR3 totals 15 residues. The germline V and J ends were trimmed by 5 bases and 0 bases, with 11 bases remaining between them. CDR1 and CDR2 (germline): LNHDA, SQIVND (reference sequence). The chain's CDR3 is CASSPHRDSNQPQHF. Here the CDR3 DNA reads TGTGCCAGTAGTCCTCACAGAGATAGCAATCAGCCCCAGCATTTT. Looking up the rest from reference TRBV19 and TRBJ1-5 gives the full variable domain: DGGITQSPKYLFRKEGQNVTLSCEQNLNHDAMYWYRQDPGQGLRLIYYSQIVNDFQKGDIAEGYSVSREKKESFPLTVTSAQKNPTAFYLCASSPHRDSNQPQHFGDGTRLSIL.

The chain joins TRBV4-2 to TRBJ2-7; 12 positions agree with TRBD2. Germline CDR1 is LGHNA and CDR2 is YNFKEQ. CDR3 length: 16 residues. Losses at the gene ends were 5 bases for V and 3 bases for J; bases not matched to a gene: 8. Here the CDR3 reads CASSTRLAGEDYEQYF. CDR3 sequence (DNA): TGTGCCAGCAGCACCCGACTAGCGGGAGAGGACTACGAGCAGTACTTC.

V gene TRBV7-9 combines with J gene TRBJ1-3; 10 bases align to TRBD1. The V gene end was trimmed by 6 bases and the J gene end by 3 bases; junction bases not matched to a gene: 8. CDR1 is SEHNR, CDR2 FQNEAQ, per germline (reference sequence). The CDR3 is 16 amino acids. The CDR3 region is CASRSNDRGLGNTIYF. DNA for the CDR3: TGTGCCAGCAGATCCAACGACAGGGGGCTTGGAAACACCATATATTTT.

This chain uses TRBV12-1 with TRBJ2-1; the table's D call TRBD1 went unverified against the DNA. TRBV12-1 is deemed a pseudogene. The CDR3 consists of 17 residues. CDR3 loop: CASSFAMTGKTYNEQFF. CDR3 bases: TGTGCCAGCAGCTTTGCGATGACAGGGAAAACGTACAATGAGCAGTTCTTC.

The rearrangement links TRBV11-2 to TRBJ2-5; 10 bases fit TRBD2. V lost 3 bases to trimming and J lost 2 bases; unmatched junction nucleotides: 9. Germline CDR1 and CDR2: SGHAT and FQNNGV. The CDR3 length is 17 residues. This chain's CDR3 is CASSLGGTSALQETQYF. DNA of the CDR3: TGTGCCAGCAGCTTGGGAGGGACTAGCGCCTTACAAGAGACCCAGTACTTC.

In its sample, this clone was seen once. The CDR3 nucleotides read TGTGCCACAGGGGCGGAGGGGGCGCGAGGCTACACCTTC. Its translation is CATGAEGARGYTF. V usage is TRBV10-3 and J usage is TRBJ1-2, with 7 bases identical to TRBD1. The germline gives CDR1 ENHRY, CDR2 SYGVKD. This CDR3 has 13 residues. The junction had 13 bases not matched to a gene; V was cut back by 10 bases and J by 8 bases.

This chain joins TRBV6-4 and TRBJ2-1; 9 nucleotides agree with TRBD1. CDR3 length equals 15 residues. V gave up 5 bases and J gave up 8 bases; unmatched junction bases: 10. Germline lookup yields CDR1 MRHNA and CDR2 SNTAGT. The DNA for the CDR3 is TGTGCCAGCAGTTCTCAGGGACAGGGTGGGGATGAGCAGTTCTTC. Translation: CASSSQGQGGDEQFF.

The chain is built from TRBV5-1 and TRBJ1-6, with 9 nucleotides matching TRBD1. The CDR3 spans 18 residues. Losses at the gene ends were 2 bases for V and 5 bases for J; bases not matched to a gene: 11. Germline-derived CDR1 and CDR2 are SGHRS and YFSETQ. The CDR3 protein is CASSFTGGKGGNNSPLHF. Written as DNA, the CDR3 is TGCGCCAGCAGCTTCACAGGGGGCAAAGGCGGTAATAATTCACCCCTCCACTTT.

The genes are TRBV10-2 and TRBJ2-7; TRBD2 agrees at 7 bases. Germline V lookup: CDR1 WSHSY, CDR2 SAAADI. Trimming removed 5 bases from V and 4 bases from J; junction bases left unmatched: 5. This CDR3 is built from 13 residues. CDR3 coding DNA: TGCGCCAGCAGTTGGGACTACCATTACGAGCAGTACTTC. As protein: CASSWDYHYEQYF.

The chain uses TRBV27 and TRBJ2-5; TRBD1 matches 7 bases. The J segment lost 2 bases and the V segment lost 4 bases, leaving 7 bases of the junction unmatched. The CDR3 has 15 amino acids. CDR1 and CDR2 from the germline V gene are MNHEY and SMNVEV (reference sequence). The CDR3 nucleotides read TGTGCCAGCAGTTCTCGACAGGGTCGTCAAGAGACCCAGTACTTC. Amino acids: CASSSRQGRQETQYF.

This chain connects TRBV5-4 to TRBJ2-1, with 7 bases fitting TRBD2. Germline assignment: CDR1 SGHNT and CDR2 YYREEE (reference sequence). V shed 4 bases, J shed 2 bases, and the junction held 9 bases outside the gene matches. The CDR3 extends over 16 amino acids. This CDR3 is CASSPPGLETYNEQFF. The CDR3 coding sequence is TGTGCCAGCAGCCCGCCTGGACTAGAGACCTACAATGAGCAGTTCTTC.